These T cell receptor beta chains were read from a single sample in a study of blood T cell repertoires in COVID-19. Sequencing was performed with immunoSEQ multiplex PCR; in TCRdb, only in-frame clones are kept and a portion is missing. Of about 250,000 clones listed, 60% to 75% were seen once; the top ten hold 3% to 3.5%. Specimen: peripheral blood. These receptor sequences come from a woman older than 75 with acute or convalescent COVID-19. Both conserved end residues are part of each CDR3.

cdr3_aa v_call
CASSEVPSEQYF TRBV6-1
CASSSTGQTNTGELFF TRBV27
CASSSGGSGSYEQYF TRBV6-5
CALTTGQGETQYF TRBV5-4
CASSHADRFYQPQHF TRBV4-1
CASSSSGTGPYEQYF TRBV5-1
CATQMGQGNTIYF TRBV19
CASSFNTNTGELFF TRBV7-9
CASSKSSGANVLTF TRBV2
CSASRGGGSTDTQYF TRBV20-1
CASTIRGSGELFF TRBV5-1
CATSDSRASGRMGELFF TRBV24-1
CASSQDYNEQFF TRBV6-2/TRBV6-3
CASSGDRGPQHF TRBV9
CASSPSAGSSYEQYF TRBV5-4
CASSRGLAGNYEQYF TRBV7-2
CATSRDTGRTEAFF TRBV15
CASSDQLNEQFF TRBV10-2
CASSKAEGQGFHEQFF TRBV21-1
CASSYSKVWAEGRPTDTQYF TRBV6-7
CASSIGRGRGGHYNEQFF TRBV19
CASSVGASTDTQYF TRBV9
CASSPLAGGPTDTQYF TRBV3-1/TRBV3-2
CASTSGLAGLGTQYF TRBV2
CASDQGRSGNTIYF TRBV2
CASSYGVDGGNEQFF TRBV6-5